These 31 T cell receptor beta chains originate from one sample sequenced in a study of control samples from healthy donors and cancer patients (dated by TCRdb to about 2020). Library preparation used the immunoSEQ multiplex PCR assay. In its TCRdb copy, this immuneACCESS table keeps in-frame sequences only and misses some clones. Where compared with another copy, unresolved V genes explain less than half of these, and the others have no known cause. The sample records over 100,000 clones, 70% to 90% of which are singletons. 3% to 4% of the sample is held by the ten biggest clonotypes. The sample comprised blood. The source of these receptors is a man between 35 and 55 years old in good health.

The V and J genes are TRBV7-8 and TRBJ1-5, with TRBD1 as a possible D gene (6 bases). In germline, CDR1 is SGHVS, CDR2 FQNEAQ. The CDR3 has 15 amino acids. The V end was cut by 7 bases, the J end by 4 bases, with 17 bases between. As DNA, the CDR3 is TGTGCCAGCAACACGGCCGGGGGCACGAATCAGCCCCAGCATTTT. This encodes CASNTAGGTNQPQHF.

J is TRBJ1-1 and V is TRBV30; perhaps TRBD1 as D (6 bases). Germline V gives CDR1 GTSNPN, CDR2 SVGIG (reference sequence). Trimming cost V 0 bases and J 4 bases, with 15 bases left between them. The CDR3 covers 15 residues. CDR3: CAWSVRPGASTEAFF. The CDR3 DNA reads TGTGCCTGGAGTGTACGTCCGGGGGCTAGCACTGAAGCTTTCTTT.

This clone was observed a few times. V gene TRBV7-2 combines with J gene TRBJ1-3, with D unclear. The CDR3 is 15 amino acids. CDR1 and CDR2 from the germline V gene are SGHTA and FQGNSA. Between the trimmed V and J ends, which lost 4 bases and 4 bases, there was a span of 14 bases. The CDR3 loop reads CASSSRGGEGNTIYF. DNA of the CDR3: TGTGCCAGCAGCTCACGAGGCGGGGAGGGAAACACCATATATTTT.

The chain links TRBV9 to TRBJ2-2; D tentatively reads TRBD1 or TRBD2 (5 bases each). Germline assignment: CDR1 SGDLS and CDR2 YYNGEE. The V gene lost 3 bases and the J gene lost 3 bases, with 12 bases spanning the gap. This CDR3 has 15 residues. CDR3 DNA sequence: TGTGCCAGCAGCGCGGGGCCCAGACACACCGGGGAGCTGTTTTTT. Its protein is CASSAGPRHTGELFF.

This clone was seen only once. The gene calls are TRBV6-5 and TRBJ2-5, with TRBD1 matching over 9 bases. Losses at the gene ends were 2 bases for V and 3 bases for J; bases not matched to a gene: 7. From germline, CDR1 is MNHEY and CDR2 SVGAGI. The CDR3 extends over 16 amino acids. The CDR3 sequence: CASSYIGTGLKETQYF. CDR3 sequence (DNA): TGTGCCAGCAGTTACATTGGGACAGGGCTCAAAGAGACCCAGTACTTC.

The chain links TRBV5-1 to TRBJ2-2; D remains ambiguous. Germline values: CDR1 SGHRS, CDR2 YFSETQ. Trimming shortened V by 0 bases and J by 3 bases, and 6 bases separated the two germline ends. The CDR3 has 14 amino acids. CDR3 DNA: TGCGCCAGCAGCTTGGAAGGATACACCGGGGAGCTGTTTTTT. This sequence encodes CASSLEGYTGELFF.

The chain uses TRBV30 and TRBJ1-5, with 9 bases lining up with TRBD1. The CDR3 is made up of 14 amino acids. V dropped 2 bases and J dropped 4; count of bases not matched to a gene: 3. The germline V gene encodes CDR1 GTSNPN and CDR2 SVGIG (reference sequence). CDR3 bases: TGTGCCTGGAGTCCGACAGGGGGAAATCAGCCCCAGCATTTT. As protein: CAWSPTGGNQPQHF.

The chain carries TRBV5-1 and TRBJ2-3, with TRBD1 matching 10 bases. The trim removed 0 bases at V and 0 bases at J, leaving 7 bases unmatched. The CDR3 is 18 residues long. CDR1 SGHRS and CDR2 YFSETQ come from the germline V gene. This CDR3 is CASSLGTRQGASTDTQYF. The CDR3 nucleotides read TGCGCCAGCAGCTTGGGGACCCGACAGGGGGCTAGCACAGATACGCAGTATTTT.

The chain recombines TRBV19 with TRBJ1-2; TRBD1 is a possible D gene (5 bases). CDR1 and CDR2 (germline): LNHDA, SQIVND (reference sequence). V lost 3 bases, J lost 0 bases, and 11 bases lay in between. The length of the CDR3 is 15 residues. The CDR3 DNA follows: TGTGCCAGTAGTATCCCCGGGACTACTAACTATGGCTACACCTTC. Translation: CASSIPGTTNYGYTF.

V gene TRBV28 combines with J gene TRBJ1-6, with a tentative D call TRBD1 (5 bases). CDR1 MDHEN and CDR2 SYDVKM come from the germline V gene. The ends were cut back, 7 bases at V and 7 bases at J, with 11 bases in the middle. This CDR3 is built from 13 residues. The CDR3 here is CASIGARNSPLHF. In DNA, the CDR3 is TGTGCCAGCATCGGGGCTCGCAATTCACCCCTCCACTTT.

The V call is TRBV7-2, the J call TRBJ2-5; tentative D call: TRBD2 (5 bases). The germline gives CDR1 SGHTA, CDR2 FQGNSA. V was cut by 1 base and J by 14 bases, with 17 bases left in between. The CDR3 covers 13 residues. The CDR3 bases are TGTGCCAGCAGCTTAGGAGGAGGCCCCCCTTCTTACTTC. This codes for CASSLGGGPPSYF.

This chain joins TRBV3-1 (or the pseudogene TRBV3-2) and TRBJ2-7, with 7 positions matching TRBD2. The J segment lost 2 bases and the V segment lost 3 bases, leaving 1 base of the junction unmatched. Germline V CDR1 and CDR2: LGHDT, YNNKEL (reference sequence). The CDR3 is made up of 13 amino acids. The CDR3 DNA follows: TGTGCCAGCAGCCACGGACTAGCCTACGAGCAGTACTTC. Translation gives CASSHGLAYEQYF.

This clone was seen a few times. This rearrangement joins TRBV7-9 to TRBJ1-5, with D maybe TRBD1 (5 bases). Trimming removed 5 bases at V and 6 bases at J, with 17 bases between. The CDR3 consists of 15 residues. The V gene's germline CDR1 is SEHNR and CDR2 FQNEAQ (reference sequence). The CDR3 spells CASSPLGVNGQPQHF. The DNA for the CDR3 is TGTGCCAGCAGCCCCTTGGGGGTCAATGGTCAGCCCCAGCATTTT.

The chain recombines TRBV12-3 or TRBV12-4 with TRBJ1-2; no definite D call. The CDR3 runs to 12 residues. V was shortened by 3 bases and J by 7 bases, with 9 bases between the two germline ends. CDR3: CASSFGRVGYTF. The DNA for the CDR3 is TGTGCCAGCAGTTTCGGTCGGGTTGGCTACACCTTC.

CDR3 in amino acids: CASTQLGGNTEAFF. CDR3 coding DNA: TGTGCCAGCACTCAACTCGGGGGAAACACTGAAGCTTTCTTT. This chain links TRBV6-5 with TRBJ1-1; TRBD1 might be the D (5 bases). Germline lookup yields CDR1 MNHEY and CDR2 SVGAGI. V shed 7 bases and J shed 2 bases, with 14 bases lying between them. This CDR3 is built from 14 residues.

V usage is TRBV7-2 and J usage is TRBJ1-3, with TRBD1 matching 7 bases. V dropped 1 base and J dropped 2; count of bases not matched to a gene: 5. Germline V gives CDR1 SGHTA, CDR2 FQGNSA. This CDR3 spans 16 amino acids. The CDR3 DNA is TGTGCCAGCAGCTTAGGTGAGGGGGCGGCTGGAAACACCATATATTTT. Encoded protein: CASSLGEGAAGNTIYF.

The chain has TRBV24-1 and TRBJ1-2; no clear D. V dropped 0 bases and J dropped 3 bases, with 7 bases sitting between them. The CDR3 has 14 amino acids. The germline V gene has CDR1 KGHDR and CDR2 SFDVKD. The CDR3 protein is CATSDLGRDYGYTF. Here the CDR3 DNA reads TGTGCCACCAGTGATTTGGGGCGGGACTATGGCTACACCTTC.

The V gene is TRBV4-1, the J gene TRBJ1-5, with 7 bases that match TRBD1. V was clipped by 2 bases and J by 4 bases; unmatched bases: 5. The CDR3 is 15 residues long. Germline V CDR1 and CDR2: MGHRA, YSYEKL. CDR3 bases: TGCGCCAGCAGCCAACCAAGACAGGGAAATCAGCCCCAGCATTTT. It encodes CASSQPRQGNQPQHF.

The chain employs TRBV21-1 and TRBJ1-4; the D call TRBD1 from the table was never checked on the DNA. TRBV21-1 is recorded as a pseudogene. This CDR3 is 18 amino acids long. The CDR3 is CASSKTHADRGTNEKLFF. The DNA of the CDR3 is TGTGCCAGCAGCAAAACCCACGCCGACAGGGGGACTAATGAAAAACTGTTTTTT.

This clone has just one count. This chain links TRBV19 with TRBJ1-4; D is possibly TRBD1 (6 bases). V shed 3 bases and J shed 8 bases, with 16 bases lying between them. Germline loops: CDR1 LNHDA, CDR2 SQIVND (reference sequence). CDR3 length equals 15 residues. CDR3 in amino acids: CASSMSGGAEEKLFF. DNA of the CDR3: TGTGCCAGTAGTATGTCCGGGGGGGCAGAGGAAAAACTGTTTTTT.

This clone was seen only once. The chain uses TRBV7-9 and TRBJ2-3; tentatively, D is TRBD1 (6 bases). V was shortened by 6 bases and J by 5 bases, with 18 bases between the two germline ends. The V gene's germline CDR1 is SEHNR and CDR2 FQNEAQ (reference sequence). CDR3 length equals 15 residues. DNA of the CDR3: TGTGCCAGCAGTCAAAGGCAGGGGCAGGGAGATACGCAGTATTTT. It specifies CASSQRQGQGDTQYF.

This CDR3 reads CASSLVGAKYTEAFF. The CDR3 DNA follows: TGTGCCAGCAGTTTGGTTGGGGCGAAATACACTGAAGCTTTCTTT. The rearrangement uses TRBV6-2 or TRBV6-3 and TRBJ1-1; possibly TRBD1 for D (5 bases). V was pared by 4 bases and J by 3 bases, with 15 bases between. The CDR3 extends over 15 amino acids. From germline, CDR1 is MNHEY and CDR2 SVGEGT.

The rearrangement links TRBV3-1 (or the pseudogene TRBV3-2) to TRBJ2-7; D is unresolved. The CDR3 covers 12 residues. From germline, CDR1 is LGHDT and CDR2 YNNKEL (reference sequence). V was pared by 5 bases and J by 7 bases, with 12 bases between. This CDR3 reads CASSSGRREQYF. CDR3 sequence (DNA): TGTGCCAGCAGCTCAGGACGAAGGGAGCAGTACTTC.

The chain has TRBV7-9 and TRBJ2-3; 7 bases align to TRBD2. The CDR3 covers 16 residues. Per germline, CDR1 SEHNR and CDR2 FQNEAQ (reference sequence). V lost 2 bases and J lost 2; bases outside the gene matches: 7. As DNA, the CDR3 is TGTGCCAGCAGCTTAAGGAGCCTAGCGGACACAGATACGCAGTATTTT. This gives the protein CASSLRSLADTDTQYF. The complete variable domain, with remaining parts taken from reference TRBV7-9 and TRBJ2-3, reads DTGVSQNPRHKITKRGQNVTFRCDPISEHNRLYWYRQTLGQGPEFLTYFQNEAQLEKSRLLSDRFSAERPKGSFSTLEIQRTEQGDSAMYLCASSLRSLADTDTQYFGPGTRLTVL.

CDR3 in amino acids: CASSYGQYTEAFF. In DNA form, the CDR3 reads TGTGCCAGCAGTTACGGACAGTACACTGAAGCTTTCTTT. This chain links TRBV6-2 or TRBV6-3 with TRBJ1-1; maybe TRBD1 (6 bases). V lost 2 bases to trimming and J lost 3 bases, with 7 bases between them. The CDR3 has 13 residues. The germline V gene has CDR1 MNHEY and CDR2 SVGEGT.

The J gene is TRBJ2-1, the V gene TRBV5-1; D is unclear. The CDR3 runs 15 residues. V lost 0 bases and J 7 bases, leaving 14 bases between the germline ends. Germline V gives CDR1 SGHRS, CDR2 YFSETQ. The chain's CDR3 is CASSLAAHPMNEQFF. The DNA of the CDR3 is TGCGCCAGCAGCTTGGCCGCTCACCCGATGAATGAGCAGTTCTTC.

This clone appeared a single time. The CDR3 sequence is CASSLAGTDTQYF. In DNA, the CDR3 is TGTGCCAGCAGCTTGGCAGGCACAGATACGCAGTATTTT. This sequence joins TRBV5-4 and TRBJ2-3; D is undetermined. The V gene lost 0 bases and the J gene lost 1 base, with 3 bases spanning the gap. CDR3 size: 13 residues. Germline loops: CDR1 SGHNT, CDR2 YYREEE (reference sequence).

This chain connects TRBV11-3 to TRBJ2-7, with a possible D match to TRBD1 (6 bases). CDR1 and CDR2 from the germline V gene are SGHNT and YENEEA. This CDR3 comprises 15 residues. Trimming left V 1 base short and J 2 bases short, with 12 bases between. Here the CDR3 reads CASSLGQGMPYEQYF. CDR3 bases: TGTGCCAGCAGCTTAGGCCAGGGGATGCCCTACGAGCAGTACTTC.

The rearrangement uses TRBV7-9 and TRBJ1-3; D gene unclear. This CDR3 is built from 14 residues. V dropped 3 bases and J dropped 0 bases, with 6 bases sitting between them. The germline gives CDR1 SEHNR, CDR2 FQNEAQ (reference sequence). The CDR3 bases are TGTGCCAGCAGCTTTTTCTACTCTGGAAACACCATATATTTT. The encoded protein is CASSFFYSGNTIYF. The full variable domain, in which reference TRBV7-9 and TRBJ1-3 provide the parts outside the CDR3, is DTGVSQNPRHKITKRGQNVTFRCDPISEHNRLYWYRQTLGQGPEFLTYFQNEAQLEKSRLLSDRFSAERPKGSFSTLEIQRTEQGDSAMYLCASSFFYSGNTIYFGEGSWLTVV.

The chain links TRBV7-2 to TRBJ1-1; D remains unclear. The ends were cut back, 5 bases at V and 5 bases at J, with 12 bases in the middle. CDR1 is SGHTA and CDR2 is FQGNSA in the germline V gene. This CDR3 is 13 amino acids long. The CDR3 region is CASSPTLRTEAFF. The CDR3 nucleotides are TGTGCCAGCAGCCCGACCTTGCGGACTGAAGCTTTCTTT.

The chain joins TRBV9 to TRBJ1-5; possible D gene TRBD1, 6 bases. In germline, CDR1 is SGDLS, CDR2 YYNGEE. Trimming removed 4 bases at V and 6 bases at J, with 14 bases between. This CDR3 spans 14 amino acids. The CDR3 reads CASSPGGGGQPQHF. The CDR3, as DNA: TGTGCCAGCAGCCCTGGGGGGGGCGGTCAGCCCCAGCATTTT.